This T cell receptor (beta chain) was recorded in a study of T cells after yellow fever vaccination. On the study more broadly: SMART-Seq v4 Ultra Low Input handled preparation of low-cell-number fractions. Findings and limits, study-wide: Peaking faster, on day 5 versus 15, the secondary response was nonetheless weaker.

The ends were cut back, 4 bases at V and 3 bases at J, with 13 bases in the middle. Germline loops: CDR1 MNHEY, CDR2 SVGEGT. The CDR3 contains 14 residues. 5'RACE template switching added a universal primer site and UMIs to TCR cDNA. TCRdb passed the 5' RACE reads through MiXCR, listing each CDR3 protein once. Altogether under 550,000 distinct CDR3 sequences are present, less than 25% being singletons, with the ten largest covering around 17%. This clonotype was counted once. What it recognizes is unknown. The chain employs TRBV6-2 or TRBV6-3 and TRBJ2-7, with D perhaps matching TRBD1 (6 bases). The sample here was PBMCs, taken 20 to 25 days after the first yellow fever vaccination. This sequence was found in a man aged 18 to 35 who received the YFV17D yellow fever vaccine. In DNA form, the CDR3 reads TGTGCCAGCAGTTGGCAGGAAGGGGGCTACGAGCAGTACTTC. Residues: CASSWQEGGYEQYF.